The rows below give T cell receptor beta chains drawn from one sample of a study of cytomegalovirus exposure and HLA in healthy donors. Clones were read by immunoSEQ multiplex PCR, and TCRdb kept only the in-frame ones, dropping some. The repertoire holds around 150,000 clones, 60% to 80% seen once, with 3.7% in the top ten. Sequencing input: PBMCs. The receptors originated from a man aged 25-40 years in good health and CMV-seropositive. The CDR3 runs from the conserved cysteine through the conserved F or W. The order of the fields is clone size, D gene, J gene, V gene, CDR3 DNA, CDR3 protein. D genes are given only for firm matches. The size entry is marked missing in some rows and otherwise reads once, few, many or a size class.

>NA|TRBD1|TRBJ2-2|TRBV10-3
TGTGCCACGACGAGGACAGGGGACACCGGGGAGCTGTTTTTT
CATTRTGDTGELFF
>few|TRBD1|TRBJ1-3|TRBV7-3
TGTGCCAGCAGCCCCCAGGGGGGCTCTGGAAACACCATATATTTT
CASSPQGGSGNTIYF
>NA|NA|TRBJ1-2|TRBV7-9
TGTGCCAGCGGACAATCTAACTATGGCTACACCTTC
CASGQSNYGYTF
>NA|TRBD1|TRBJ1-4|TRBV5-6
TGTGCCAGCAGCTTGACGGGACAGGGATTCTCTAATGAAAAACTGTTTTTT
CASSLTGQGFSNEKLFF
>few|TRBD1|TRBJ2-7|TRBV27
TGTGCCAGCAGTGAGGGGGACAGAACCTACGAGCAGTACTTC
CASSEGDRTYEQYF
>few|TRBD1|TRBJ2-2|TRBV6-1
TGTGCCAGCAGCCCCGGGACAGGGTTATCCGGGGAGCTGTTTTTT
CASSPGTGLSGELFF
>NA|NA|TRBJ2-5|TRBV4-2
TGTGCCAGCAGCCAAGTCTTAAGCGCGGGGCAAGAGACCCAGTACTTC
CASSQVLSAGQETQYF
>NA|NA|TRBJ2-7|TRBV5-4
TGTGCCAGCAGCTTGGCGGGGGACAGCTCCTACGAGCAGTACTTC
CASSLAGDSSYEQYF
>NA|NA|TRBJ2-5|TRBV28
TGTGCCAGCAGTTCACTGGCGGGCTCCCAAGAGACCCAGTACTTC
CASSSLAGSQETQYF
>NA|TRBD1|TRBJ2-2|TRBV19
TGTGCCAGTAGTACTCAGGACAGGGGGGCCGGGGAGCTGTTTTTT
CASSTQDRGAGELFF
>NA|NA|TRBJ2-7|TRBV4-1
TGCGCCAGCAGCCAAGCTCCGGGACATCCTCCCCACGAGCAGTACTTC
CASSQAPGHPPHEQYF
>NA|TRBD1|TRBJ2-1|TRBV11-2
TGTGCCAGCAGCAATGGACAGGGGGACAATGAGCAGTTCTTC
CASSNGQGDNEQFF
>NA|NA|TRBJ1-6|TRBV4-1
TGCGCCAGCAGCCAAGATACAGCCGGCTCACCCCTCCACTTT
CASSQDTAGSPLHF
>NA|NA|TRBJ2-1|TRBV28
TGTGCCAGCAGTTCGAGACAGGGACTCTACAATGAGCAGTTCTTC
CASSSRQGLYNEQFF
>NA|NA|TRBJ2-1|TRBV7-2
TGTGCCAGCAGCTCCCCTATCAAGAATCATGAGCAGTTCTTC
CASSSPIKNHEQFF
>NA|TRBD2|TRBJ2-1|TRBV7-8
TGTGCCAGCAGCTTAGCGGAGGTTCGGGCGGGGGGGAACCGCCTCTACAATGAGCAGTTCTTC
CASSLAEVRAGGNRLYNEQFF
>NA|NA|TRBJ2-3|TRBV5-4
TGTGCCAGCAGCTTTGGTTCAGGGGCGGGAGATACGCAGTATTTT
CASSFGSGAGDTQYF
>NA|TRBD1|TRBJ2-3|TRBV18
TGTGCCAGCTCACCTGCGACAGGGGGCGCCGGGGATACGCAGTATTTT
CASSPATGGAGDTQYF
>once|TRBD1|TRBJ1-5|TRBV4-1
TGCGCCAGCAGCCAAGGGGTATCACAGGGGATAGGGCAGCCCCAGCATTTT
CASSQGVSQGIGQPQHF
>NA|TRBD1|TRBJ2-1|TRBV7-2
TGTGCCAGCAACCGACCAGGGGGTTACAATGAGCAGTTCTTC
CASNRPGGYNEQFF
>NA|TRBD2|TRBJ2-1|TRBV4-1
TGCGCCAGCAGCTACGGAGCGGGGGGGCTCAATGAGCAGTTCTTC
CASSYGAGGLNEQFF
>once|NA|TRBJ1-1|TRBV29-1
TGCAGCGTTGCAGGGGTCTTTAACACTGAAGCTTTCTTT
CSVAGVFNTEAFF
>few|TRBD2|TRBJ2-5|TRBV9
TGTGCCAGCAGCTCAATAGCGGGGGGGCCCCTGGAGACCCAGTACTTC
CASSSIAGGPLETQYF
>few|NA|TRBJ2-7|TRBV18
TGTGCCAGCTCACCGGGACTTTCTGGGGAGCAGTACTTC
CASSPGLSGEQYF
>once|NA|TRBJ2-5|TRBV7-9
TGTGCCAGCAGCGGAGGGGGAGGGCAAGAGACCCAGTACTTC
CASSGGGGQETQYF
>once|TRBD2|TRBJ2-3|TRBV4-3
TGCGCCAGCAGCCAAGATGAACTAGCGGGGACAGATACGCAGTATTTT
CASSQDELAGTDTQYF
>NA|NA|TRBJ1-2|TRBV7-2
TGTGCCAGCAGCTTAAGACAGGCGACAAACTATGGCTACACCTTC
CASSLRQATNYGYTF
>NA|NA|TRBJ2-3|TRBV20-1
TGCAGTGCTTTATCCACAGATACGCAGTATTTT
CSALSTDTQYF
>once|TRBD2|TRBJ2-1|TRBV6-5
TGTGCCAGCTGGCGGGGGGACCGGTTGGATGAGCAGTTCTTC
CASWRGDRLDEQFF
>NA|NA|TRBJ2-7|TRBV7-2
TGTGCCAGCAGCCGCAGGCAGGTCTACGAGCAGTACTTC
CASSRRQVYEQYF
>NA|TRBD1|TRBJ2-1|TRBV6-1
TGTGCCAGCAGTGAACTCGGGACAGCTTCTTACAATGAGCAGTTCTTC
CASSELGTASYNEQFF
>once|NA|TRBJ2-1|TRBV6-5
TGTGCCAGCAGTTACCCGTCTTCCGGGTGGGATGAGCAGTTCTTC
CASSYPSSGWDEQFF
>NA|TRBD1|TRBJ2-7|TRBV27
TGTGCCAGCAGACCGGACAGGAGGCTCTCCGAGCAGTACTTC
CASRPDRRLSEQYF
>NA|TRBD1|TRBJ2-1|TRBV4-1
TGCGCCAGCAGCCAAGCCCAGGACAGGGCTACCTACAATGAGCAGTTCTTC
CASSQAQDRATYNEQFF
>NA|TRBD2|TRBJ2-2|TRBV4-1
TGCGCCAGCAGCCAAGACGGGGGGGGGAACACCGGGGAGCTGTTTTTT
CASSQDGGGNTGELFF
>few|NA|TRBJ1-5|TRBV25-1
TGTGCCAGCAGTGTCGGGAGCAATCAGCCCCAGCATTTT
CASSVGSNQPQHF
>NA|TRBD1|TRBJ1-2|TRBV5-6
TGTGCCAGCAGCTTCGACCGGGACAGGGATTGGGTGAACTATGGCTACACCTTC
CASSFDRDRDWVNYGYTF